The 17 T cell receptor beta chains given below trace back to one sample, sequenced in a study of cytomegalovirus exposure and HLA in healthy donors. With 60 Vbeta and 13 Jbeta primers, the PCR was carried out. Sequenced by immunoSEQ multiplex PCR; TCRdb stores in-frame clones only, minus some. The repertoire includes some 180,000 clones, 75% to 85% of them detected once, and 3.7% sits in the top ten. The specimen sequenced was PBMCs. These receptors originate from a woman aged 55 to 70 in good health and CMV-seropositive.

This clone was observed once. The chain combines TRBV7-2 with TRBJ2-3, with TRBD2 as a possible D gene (7 bases). Germline V gives CDR1 SGHTA, CDR2 FQGNSA. V was shortened by 2 bases and J by 2 bases, with 17 bases between the two germline ends. This CDR3 spans 17 amino acids. CDR3 coding DNA: TGTGCCAGCAGCTTATGGGGGGCGGGGGCCGACACAGATACGCAGTATTTT. Protein: CASSLWGAGADTDTQYF.

This clone was found a few times. This chain uses TRBV7-3 with TRBJ2-2; the D gene is possibly TRBD2 (7 bases). Looked up from germline, CDR1 is SGHTA and CDR2 is FQGTGA. The CDR3 is made up of 17 amino acids. Trimming took 3 bases from V and 4 from J, leaving 18 bases between them. CDR3 protein: CASSLVGGGGITGELFF. CDR3 DNA: TGTGCCAGCAGCTTGGTGGGGGGGGGCGGAATCACCGGGGAGCTGTTTTTT. The full variable domain, in which reference TRBV7-3 and TRBJ2-2 provide the parts outside the CDR3, is GAGVSQTPSNKVTEKGKYVELRCDPISGHTALYWYRQSLGQGPEFLIYFQGTGAADDSGLPNDRFFAVRPEGSVSTLKIQRTERGDSAVYLCASSLVGGGGITGELFFGEGSRLTVL.

This clone was observed a few times. The chain carries TRBV29-1 and TRBJ2-7; perhaps TRBD1 as D (6 bases). The CDR3 runs 12 residues. Germline loops: CDR1 SQVTM, CDR2 ANQGSEA. Trimming stripped 7 bases from V and 2 bases from J, with 12 bases between. The DNA of the CDR3 is TGCAGCGCGTCCAGGGGAGCCTACGAGCAGTACTTC. Protein product: CSASRGAYEQYF.

The chain is built from TRBV18 and TRBJ1-1, with 9 bases matching TRBD1. The germline gives CDR1 KGHSH, CDR2 LQKENI. The CDR3 sequence is 16 residues long. After removal of 6 bases from V and 4 bases from J, the junction contained 12 bases not matched to a gene. The CDR3 sequence is CASSPRTGVSFTEAFF. As DNA, the CDR3 is TGTGCCAGCTCGCCAAGGACAGGGGTCTCATTCACTGAAGCTTTCTTT.

The chain employs TRBV5-1 and TRBJ1-1; 9 bases map to TRBD1. The CDR3 runs to 16 residues. Germline V CDR1 and CDR2: SGHRS, YFSETQ. J lost 0 bases, V lost 4 bases, and 7 bases had no gene match. The CDR3: CASSEGTGPMNTEAFF. CDR3 coding DNA: TGCGCCAGCAGCGAAGGGACAGGGCCAATGAACACTGAAGCTTTCTTT.

With regard to this clone: The sample holds other DNA sequences that translate to the same CDR3. This chain links TRBV5-1 with TRBJ1-6; a possible D gene is TRBD1 (5 bases). The germline V and J ends were trimmed by 1 base and 7 bases, with 9 bases remaining between them. The CDR3 runs 14 residues. The V gene's germline CDR1 is SGHRS and CDR2 YFSETQ. The CDR3 DNA is TGCGCCAGCAGCTTGCAGGGTGGGAATTCACCCCTCCACTTT. The encoded protein is CASSLQGGNSPLHF.

This clone was seen only a few times. The V call is TRBV4-3, the J call TRBJ1-3, with 7 bases matching TRBD1. The V and J ends lost 5 bases and 1 base, in that order; junction bases with no gene match: 2. The germline gives CDR1 LGHNA, CDR2 YSLEER. The CDR3 consists of 14 residues. Here the CDR3 reads CASSSQGSGNTIYF. The DNA for the CDR3 is TGCGCCAGCAGCTCACAGGGGTCTGGAAACACCATATATTTT.

On this clone itself: This may stem from a read error, because a much larger clone lies one nucleotide away. The same CDR3 also results from other DNA sequences found in this sample. The chain recombines TRBV6-6 with TRBJ1-1; tentatively, D is TRBD1 (6 bases). The CDR3 runs to 11 residues. Germline loops: CDR1 MNHNY, CDR2 SVGAGI (reference sequence). CDR3 protein: CASRSDREAFF. CDR3 nucleotides: TGTGCCAGCAGGTCGGACAGAGAAGCCTTCTTT.

V usage is TRBV4-1 and J usage is TRBJ1-6; 8 bases map to TRBD1. Germline V lookup: CDR1 MGHRA, CDR2 YSYEKL. V lost 0 bases, J lost 7 bases, and 8 bases stayed unmatched. The CDR3 is made up of 17 amino acids. The CDR3 DNA reads TGCGCCAGCAGCCAAGATCGGACGCGACAGGGGAATTCACCCCTCCACTTT. It encodes CASSQDRTRQGNSPLHF.

The gene calls are TRBV4-1 and TRBJ2-1; TRBD2 agrees at 12 bases. V gave up 4 bases and J gave up 7 bases; unmatched junction bases: 8. The CDR3 sequence is 16 residues long. In germline, CDR1 is MGHRA, CDR2 YSYEKL. In DNA form, the CDR3 reads TGCGCCAGCAGCCGGGGGGAACTAGCGGGAGGAAATGAGCAGTTCTTC. This sequence encodes CASSRGELAGGNEQFF.

The rearrangement links TRBV9 to TRBJ2-7; a weak D match, TRBD2 (5 bases). The CDR3 loop spans 15 amino acids. Trimming removed 4 bases from V and 3 bases from J, with 17 bases in between. Germline values: CDR1 SGDLS, CDR2 YYNGEE. For the CDR3, the DNA is TGTGCCAGCAGCCCCCGGGTGGCGGGCGGCTACGAGCAGTACTTC. Translating it yields CASSPRVAGGYEQYF.

The chain combines TRBV7-6 with TRBJ1-2, with 10 bases identical to TRBD1. CDR1 and CDR2 from the germline V gene are SGHVS and FNYEAQ. V was pared by 3 bases and J by 4 bases, with 2 bases of the junction left unmatched. CDR3 size: 14 residues. The CDR3 coding sequence is TGTGCCAGCAGCTTCGGGACAGGGGCCTATGGCTACACCTTC. This gives the protein CASSFGTGAYGYTF.

This clone was found once. This rearrangement joins TRBV2 to TRBJ2-2, with 9 bases that match TRBD1. The ends lost 10 bases at V and 7 bases at J; junction bases unmatched: 7. CDR1 SNHLY and CDR2 FYNNEI come from the germline V gene. CDR3 size: 13 residues. CDR3 coding DNA: TGTGCCATCCGGGACAGGGAGAGCGGGGAGCTGTTTTTT. Encoded protein: CAIRDRESGELFF.

This chain connects TRBV29-1 to TRBJ2-5; TRBD2 matches at 10 bases. The CDR3 loop spans 14 amino acids. In germline, CDR1 is SQVTM, CDR2 ANQGSEA. The trim removed 7 bases at V and 1 base at J, leaving 6 bases unmatched. CDR3 amino acids: CSAPSSGSQETQYF. The CDR3 DNA reads as TGCAGCGCCCCCTCTAGCGGGAGCCAAGAGACCCAGTACTTC.

The chain couples TRBV7-8 to TRBJ2-7; TRBD1 agrees at 7 bases. Germline V gene lookup returns CDR1 SGHVS and CDR2 FQNEAQ. The V segment lost 6 bases and the J segment 2 bases; nucleotides outside the gene matches: 4. The CDR3 length is 13 residues. The CDR3 DNA reads TGTGCCAGCAGGTTTGGACAGGCCTACGAGCAGTACTTC. Its protein is CASRFGQAYEQYF.

V gene TRBV7-2 combines with J gene TRBJ1-2; the D is unclear. The CDR3 contains 15 residues. Trimming took off 0 bases at V and 4 bases at J, with 12 bases between the two ends. The germline V gene has CDR1 SGHTA and CDR2 FQGNSA. CDR3 protein: CASSLARRSTYGYTF. In DNA form, the CDR3 reads TGTGCCAGCAGCTTAGCGCGGAGGAGCACCTATGGCTACACCTTC.

The rearrangement uses TRBV19 and TRBJ2-5; TRBD1 matches at 11 bases. Germline assignment: CDR1 LNHDA and CDR2 SQIVND (reference sequence). The CDR3 runs to 14 residues. The V segment lost 3 bases and the J segment 11 bases; nucleotides outside the gene matches: 8. The CDR3 bases are TGTGCCAGTAGTATTCTTGGACAGGGGGCGAAGCAGTACTTC. Residues: CASSILGQGAKQYF. The whole variable domain, filled in from reference TRBV19 and TRBJ2-5, reads DGGITQSPKYLFRKEGQNVTLSCEQNLNHDAMYWYRQDPGQGLRLIYYSQIVNDFQKGDIAEGYSVSREKKESFPLTVTSAQKNPTAFYLCASSILGQGAKQYFGPGTRLLVL.